These 24 T cell receptor beta chains were sequenced from one sample in a study of blood T cell repertoires in COVID-19. Data came from immunoSEQ multiplex PCR; TCRdb stores just in-frame clones and leaves some out. The sample yields 500,000 to 600,000 clones, 85% to 90% seen once. Source material: peripheral blood. Receptor source: a woman aged 45 to 65 with COVID-19, enrolled during active disease.

The chain carries TRBV18 and TRBJ1-1, with D possibly TRBD1 on 6 matching bases. The germline V gene has CDR1 KGHSH and CDR2 LQKENI. V was trimmed by 6 bases and J by 6 bases, leaving 8 bases between them. This CDR3 comprises 11 residues. The CDR3 sequence is CASSNRAEAFF. The CDR3 region has the DNA TGTGCCAGCTCGAACAGGGCTGAAGCTTTCTTT.

About this clone itself: The sample holds other DNA sequences that translate to the same CDR3. The chain joins TRBV27 to TRBJ1-5; 10 bases are shared with TRBD1. V lost 3 bases to trimming and J lost 4 bases; unmatched junction nucleotides: 3. The CDR3 runs to 15 residues. Germline lookup yields CDR1 MNHEY and CDR2 SMNVEV (reference sequence). The chain's CDR3 is CASSFGTGANQPQHF. In nucleotides, the CDR3 is TGTGCCAGCAGTTTTGGGACAGGGGCGAATCAGCCCCAGCATTTT.

With regard to this clone: The sample contains more than one DNA sequence encoding this CDR3. The CDR3 DNA reads TGTGCCAGCAGTTCTACAGGGAACACTGAAGCTTTCTTT. As protein: CASSSTGNTEAFF. The rearrangement joins TRBV12-3 or TRBV12-4 to TRBJ1-1; D possibly corresponds to TRBD1 (5 bases). With 4 bases removed from V and 1 base from J, the gap between germline ends came to 7 bases. The CDR3 loop spans 13 amino acids.

The chain recombines TRBV5-4 with TRBJ2-2; weak D call: TRBD1 (6 bases). Between the trimmed V and J ends, which lost 0 bases and 6 bases, there was a span of 9 bases. Germline V gene data show CDR1 as SGHNT and CDR2 as YYREEE (reference sequence). The CDR3 is made up of 14 amino acids. CDR3 DNA: TGTGCCAGCAGCTTGGACAGGGTAGCCGGGGAGCTGTTTTTT. Its translation is CASSLDRVAGELFF.

The V call is TRBV28, the J call TRBJ1-1, with D unresolved. The ends were cut back, 3 bases at V and 6 bases at J, with 14 bases in the middle. The CDR3 sequence is 14 residues long. CDR1 MDHEN and CDR2 SYDVKM come from the germline V gene. CDR3: CASSFSRMPSEAFF. Written as DNA, the CDR3 is TGTGCCAGCAGTTTTTCCAGGATGCCTTCTGAAGCTTTCTTT.

The rearrangement uses TRBV7-9 and TRBJ2-7, with D possibly being TRBD2 (7 bases). This CDR3 contains 18 residues. V lost 3 bases to trimming and J lost 1 base, with 22 bases between them. Per germline, CDR1 SEHNR and CDR2 FQNEAQ (reference sequence). CDR3 residues: CASSFHRQVAGASYEQYF. The CDR3 DNA reads TGTGCCAGCAGCTTCCATAGGCAGGTCGCGGGGGCATCCTACGAGCAGTACTTC.

V and J are TRBV15 and TRBJ2-1; no clear D gene. Trimming took 0 bases from V and 5 from J, leaving 11 bases between them. Germline V gene sequence: CDR1 LNHNV, CDR2 YYDKDF (reference sequence). The CDR3 is 15 residues long. The CDR3 region is CATSRDQLFDNEQFF. The CDR3 region has the DNA TGTGCCACCAGCAGAGATCAGTTGTTCGACAATGAGCAGTTCTTC.

The genes are TRBV6-1 and TRBJ1-6, with 9 bases aligning to TRBD1. J gave up 10 bases and V 3 bases, and 10 bases lay outside the gene matches. This CDR3 contains 16 residues. The germline V gene has CDR1 MNHNS and CDR2 SASEGT. The CDR3, as DNA: TGTGCCAGCAGTGATCGGAACAGGGGGCGAGACTCACCCCTCCACTTT. Translating gives CASSDRNRGRDSPLHF.

This chain uses TRBV7-2 with TRBJ2-1, with 8 bases lining up with TRBD2. The V segment lost 3 bases and the J segment 4 bases; nucleotides outside the gene matches: 14. CDR1 and CDR2 (germline): SGHTA, FQGNSA. There are 18 residues in the CDR3. CDR3 in DNA: TGTGCCAGCAGCTTGCGTCTCCTAACTAGCGGTGGTTACAATGAGCAGTTCTTC. Translated, it gives CASSLRLLTSGGYNEQFF.

In this sample, this clone turned up once. The V call is TRBV24-1, the J call TRBJ2-1; a possible D gene is TRBD1 (6 bases). Deletions cut 0 bases from V and 4 bases from J, with 6 bases between. Germline CDR1 is KGHDR and CDR2 is SFDVKD. This CDR3 has 14 amino acids. The CDR3 sequence: CATSDLGTYNEQFF. The DNA of the CDR3 is TGTGCCACCAGTGATTTGGGGACATACAATGAGCAGTTCTTC.

The chain combines TRBV2 with TRBJ2-7; 9 bases map to TRBD1. The CDR3 loop spans 16 amino acids. Germline V lookup: CDR1 SNHLY, CDR2 FYNNEI. Trimming took 3 bases from V and 1 from J; bases not matched to a gene: 7. The CDR3 loop reads CASSDPGQGMSYEQYF. DNA of the CDR3: TGTGCCAGCAGTGACCCGGGACAGGGAATGTCCTACGAGCAGTACTTC.

Notes on this clone: The same CDR3 can be traced to other DNA sequences in this sample. This chain links TRBV19 with TRBJ1-1; unclear D gene. The germline V gene encodes CDR1 LNHDA and CDR2 SQIVND (reference sequence). V was pared by 2 bases and J by 0 bases, with 4 bases between. This CDR3 has 13 amino acids. The CDR3 loop reads CASSINMNTEAFF. CDR3 nucleotide sequence: TGTGCCAGTAGTATAAACATGAACACTGAAGCTTTCTTT.

This sequence joins TRBV12-3 or TRBV12-4 and TRBJ1-2, with a weak D call TRBD1 (6 bases). V gave up 3 bases and J gave up 8 bases, with 13 bases separating them. The CDR3 sequence is 13 residues long. CDR3 in amino acids: CASSFARGGGYTF. In DNA, the CDR3 is TGTGCCAGCAGTTTTGCCAGAGGGGGAGGCTACACCTTC.

The chain carries TRBV7-3 and TRBJ1-1; D is unclear. From germline, CDR1 is SGHTA and CDR2 FQGTGA. Trimming removed 5 bases at V and 1 base at J, with 8 bases between. The CDR3 covers 13 residues. The chain's CDR3 is CASSHTENTEAFF. CDR3 coding DNA: TGTGCCAGCAGCCATACAGAGAACACTGAAGCTTTCTTT. Using reference TRBV7-3 and TRBJ1-1 for the parts outside the CDR3, the full variable domain is GAGVSQTPSNKVTEKGKYVELRCDPISGHTALYWYRQSLGQGPEFLIYFQGTGAADDSGLPNDRFFAVRPEGSVSTLKIQRTERGDSAVYLCASSHTENTEAFFGQGTRLTVV.

This clone appeared once. This chain connects TRBV30 to TRBJ1-2, with TRBD1 as a possible D gene (6 bases). This CDR3 has 19 residues. Germline CDR1 reads GTSNPN; CDR2 reads SVGIG (reference sequence). The ends were cut back, 3 bases at V and 1 base at J, with 27 bases in the middle. The CDR3, as DNA: TGTGCCTGGAGCCCAACTTCTCCCCCGGGACACCAACATAACTATGGCTACACCTTC. Encoded protein: CAWSPTSPPGHQHNYGYTF.

A note on this clone: At the DNA level, this CDR3 is encoded by other sequences in the same sample as well. The rearrangement uses TRBV5-1 and TRBJ1-2; perhaps TRBD1 as D (5 bases). Germline V gene data show CDR1 as SGHRS and CDR2 as YFSETQ. This CDR3 is 13 amino acids long. V shed 0 bases and J shed 4 bases, with 7 bases lying between them. CDR3 loop: CASSLEGVYGYTF. The CDR3 DNA is TGCGCCAGCAGCTTGGAAGGGGTCTATGGCTACACCTTC.

This rearrangement joins TRBV30 to TRBJ2-1; 8 nucleotides line up with TRBD1. The germline V gene encodes CDR1 GTSNPN and CDR2 SVGIG (reference sequence). The CDR3 totals 15 residues. The J segment lost 0 bases and the V segment lost 5 bases, leaving 6 bases of the junction unmatched. The CDR3 sequence is CAWFQTGDSYNEQFF. CDR3 coding DNA: TGTGCCTGGTTCCAGACAGGGGACTCCTACAATGAGCAGTTCTTC. Together with reference TRBV30 and TRBJ2-1, the CDR3 gives the full variable domain: SQTIHQWPATLVQPVGSPLSLECTVEGTSNPNLYWYRQAAGRGLQLLFYSVGIGQISSEVPQNLSASRPQDRQFILSSKKLLLSDSGFYLCAWFQTGDSYNEQFFGPGTRLTVL.

The chain uses TRBV5-4 and TRBJ1-4; possible D gene TRBD1, 5 bases. The V end was cut by 10 bases, the J end by 0 bases, with 10 bases between. Germline lookup yields CDR1 SGHNT and CDR2 YYREEE (reference sequence). The CDR3 totals 13 residues. CDR3 amino acids: CAFGGATNEKLFF. The DNA of the CDR3 is TGTGCCTTTGGGGGGGCAACTAATGAAAAACTGTTTTTT.

This clone was seen only once. This rearrangement joins TRBV10-3 to TRBJ2-5; D uncertain. This CDR3 has 13 amino acids. Trimming pared 5 bases from V and 5 bases from J, leaving 12 bases between. The germline V gene encodes CDR1 ENHRY and CDR2 SYGVKD. CDR3 bases: TGTGCCATCAGTACCAACGACGGGGAGACCCAGTACTTC. The encoded protein is CAISTNDGETQYF.

The chain couples TRBV19 to TRBJ2-1, with D perhaps matching TRBD1 (6 bases). The CDR3 runs 16 residues. V lost 3 bases to trimming and J lost 1 base, with 13 bases between them. Germline assignment: CDR1 LNHDA and CDR2 SQIVND (reference sequence). As DNA, the CDR3 is TGTGCCAGTAGTATGGAGGACAGCCCATCCTACAATGAGCAGTTCTTC. As protein: CASSMEDSPSYNEQFF.

Points on this clone: The sample has other DNA sequences that encode this CDR3 too. The chain combines TRBV12-3 or TRBV12-4 with TRBJ1-1; no firm D call. The CDR3 loop spans 12 amino acids. V lost 7 bases and J 0 bases, leaving 6 bases between the germline ends. As DNA, the CDR3 is TGTGCCAGCACCCTTCTGAACACTGAAGCTTTCTTT. Protein: CASTLLNTEAFF.

The V call is TRBV2, the J call TRBJ2-7; perhaps TRBD1 as D (5 bases). Trimming left V 7 bases short and J 0 bases short, with 13 bases between. CDR1 is SNHLY and CDR2 is FYNNEI in the germline V gene. The CDR3 is 14 residues long. This chain's CDR3 is CASIPTESSYEQYF. The CDR3 bases are TGTGCCAGCATCCCGACAGAGAGCTCCTACGAGCAGTACTTC.

The V call is TRBV6-6, the J call TRBJ2-1; D is uncertain. CDR1 MNHNY and CDR2 SVGAGI come from the germline V gene (reference sequence). The CDR3 loop spans 14 amino acids. Between the trimmed V and J ends, which lost 0 bases and 8 bases, there was a span of 11 bases. The CDR3 bases are TGTGCCAGCAGTTACTCAAATCCAAGAGATGAGCAGTTCTTC. It is translated as CASSYSNPRDEQFF.

The rearrangement links TRBV24-1 to TRBJ2-2; D may be TRBD2 (7 bases). CDR1 and CDR2 from the germline V gene are KGHDR and SFDVKD. Between the trimmed V and J ends, which lost 3 bases and 2 bases, there was a span of 18 bases. There are 18 residues in the CDR3. The CDR3 coding sequence is TGTGCCACCAGTGATCCCCGGGGGCGGGGGCCTAACACCGGGGAGCTGTTTTTT. It specifies CATSDPRGRGPNTGELFF.